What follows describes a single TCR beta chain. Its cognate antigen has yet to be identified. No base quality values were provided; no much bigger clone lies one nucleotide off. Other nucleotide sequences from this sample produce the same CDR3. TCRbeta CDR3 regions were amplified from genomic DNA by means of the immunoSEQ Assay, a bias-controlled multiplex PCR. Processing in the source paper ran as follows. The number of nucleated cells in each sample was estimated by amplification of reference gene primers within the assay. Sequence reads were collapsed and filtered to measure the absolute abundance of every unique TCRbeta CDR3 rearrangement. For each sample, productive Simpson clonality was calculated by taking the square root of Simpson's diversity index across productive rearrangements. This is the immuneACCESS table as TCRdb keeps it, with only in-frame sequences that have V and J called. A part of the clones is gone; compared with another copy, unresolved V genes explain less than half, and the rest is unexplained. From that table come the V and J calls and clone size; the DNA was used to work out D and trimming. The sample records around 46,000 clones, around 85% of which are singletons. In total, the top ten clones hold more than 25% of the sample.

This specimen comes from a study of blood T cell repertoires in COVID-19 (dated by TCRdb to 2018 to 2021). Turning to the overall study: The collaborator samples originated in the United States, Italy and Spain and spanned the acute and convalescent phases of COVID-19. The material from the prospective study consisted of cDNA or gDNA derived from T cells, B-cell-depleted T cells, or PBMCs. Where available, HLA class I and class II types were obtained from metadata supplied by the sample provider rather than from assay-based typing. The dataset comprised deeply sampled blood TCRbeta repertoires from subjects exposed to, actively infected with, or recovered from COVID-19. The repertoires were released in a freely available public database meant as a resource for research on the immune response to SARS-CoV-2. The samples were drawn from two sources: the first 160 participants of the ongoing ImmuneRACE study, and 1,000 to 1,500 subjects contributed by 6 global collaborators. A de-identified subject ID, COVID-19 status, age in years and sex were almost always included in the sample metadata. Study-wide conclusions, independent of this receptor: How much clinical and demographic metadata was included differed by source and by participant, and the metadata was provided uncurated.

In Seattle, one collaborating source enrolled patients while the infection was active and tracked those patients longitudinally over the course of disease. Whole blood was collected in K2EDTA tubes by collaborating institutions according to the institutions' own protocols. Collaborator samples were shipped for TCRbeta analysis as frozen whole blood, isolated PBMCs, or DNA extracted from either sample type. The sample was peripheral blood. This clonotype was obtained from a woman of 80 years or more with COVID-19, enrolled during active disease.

The nucleotides read TGCGCCAGCAGCCAAGACAGGAACACTGAAGCTTTCTTT. This encodes CASSQDRNTEAFF. The rearrangement combines TRBV4-3 with TRBJ1-1; no confident D gene assignment can be made. From a lookup of the germline V gene, CDR1 and CDR2 are LGHNA and YSLEER. The CDR3 sequence holds 13 residues, the cysteine and phenylalanine included. Only the CDR3 region is kept as DNA, spanning 39 bases read in frame from base 1. V gives up 0 bases and J gives up 1 base, and the segment between their germline ends measures 3 bases.